This T cell receptor (beta chain) emerged from a study of PD-L1 blockade in urothelial cancer. Study in general: Twenty-five of 29 patients were men who had bladder-origin urothelial cancer. Blood was analyzed 3 weeks (second dose) and 6 weeks after treatment start. Among blood samples, the median T cell count was some 140,000.

Profiled with immunoSEQ multiplex PCR; TCRdb holds only in-frame clones, not every one. This sample has tens of thousands of clones, with roughly 90% found just once. This sample's time point: pretreatment peripheral blood. For each patient, 1 to 8 samples were obtained, pretreatment and on-treatment. The V gene end was trimmed by 10 bases and the J gene end by 3 bases; junction bases not matched to a gene: 11. The CDR3 runs to 14 residues. The V gene's germline CDR1 is MDHEN and CDR2 SYDVKM. This receptor was obtained from a man between 65 and 79 years old with urothelial cancer. The sequences come from PBMCs, collected around atezolizumab (anti-PD-L1) treatment. V and J are TRBV28 and TRBJ2-7, with TRBD1 matching over 8 bases. The CDR3 spells CATTDRGVFYEQYF. The CDR3 bases are TGTGCCACCACTGACAGGGGAGTTTTCTACGAGCAGTACTTC.